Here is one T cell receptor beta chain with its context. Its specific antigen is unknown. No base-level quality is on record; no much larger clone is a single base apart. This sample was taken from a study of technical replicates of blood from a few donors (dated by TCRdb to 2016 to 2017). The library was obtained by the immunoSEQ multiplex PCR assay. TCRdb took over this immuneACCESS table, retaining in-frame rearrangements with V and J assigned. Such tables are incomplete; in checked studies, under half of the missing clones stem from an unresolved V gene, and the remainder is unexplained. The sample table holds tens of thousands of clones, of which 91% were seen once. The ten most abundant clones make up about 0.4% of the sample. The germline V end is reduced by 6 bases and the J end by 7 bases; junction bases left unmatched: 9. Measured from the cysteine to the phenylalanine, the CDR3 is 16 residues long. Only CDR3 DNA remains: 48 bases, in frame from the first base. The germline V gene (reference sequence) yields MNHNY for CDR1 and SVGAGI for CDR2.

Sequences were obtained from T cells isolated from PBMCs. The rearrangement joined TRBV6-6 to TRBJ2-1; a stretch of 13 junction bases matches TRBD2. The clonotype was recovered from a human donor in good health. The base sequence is TGTGCCAGCAGCCCCAGTGGACTAGCGGGAGTTAATGAGCAGTTCTTC. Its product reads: CASSPSGLAGVNEQFF.